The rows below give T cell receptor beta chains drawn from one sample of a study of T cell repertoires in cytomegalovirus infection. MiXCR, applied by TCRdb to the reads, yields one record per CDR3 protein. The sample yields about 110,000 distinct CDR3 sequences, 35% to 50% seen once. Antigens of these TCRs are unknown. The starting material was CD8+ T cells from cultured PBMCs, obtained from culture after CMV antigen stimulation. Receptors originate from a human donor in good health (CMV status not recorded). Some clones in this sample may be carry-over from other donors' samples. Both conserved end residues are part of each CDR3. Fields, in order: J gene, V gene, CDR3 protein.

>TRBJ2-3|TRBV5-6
CASSLGQAWSGTDTQYF
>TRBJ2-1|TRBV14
CASSQDLYNEQFF
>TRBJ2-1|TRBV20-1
CSARGHLNNEQFF
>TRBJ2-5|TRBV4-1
CASSPSWTGAQETQYF
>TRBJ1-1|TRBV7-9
CASRSSGVTEAFF
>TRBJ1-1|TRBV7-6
CASSHTPMSRYMNTEAFF
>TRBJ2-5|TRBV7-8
CASSSPDFTPPSQETQYF
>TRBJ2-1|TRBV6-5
CASRRDTTPALYNEQFF
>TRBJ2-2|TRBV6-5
CASRVFSGGNTGELFF
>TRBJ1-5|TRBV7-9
CASSQGGGQPQHF
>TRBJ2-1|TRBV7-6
CASSLTSGGNNEQFF
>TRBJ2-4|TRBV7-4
CASSPTAVEAKNIQYF
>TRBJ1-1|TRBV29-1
CSVPLQANTEAFF
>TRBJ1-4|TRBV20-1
CSATRDGFEEKLFF
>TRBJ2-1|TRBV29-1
CSVDGLAGEPLSYNEQFF
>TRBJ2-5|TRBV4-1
CASSQDRPWDLAGETQYF
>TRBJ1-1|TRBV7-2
CASSFWWDTEAFF
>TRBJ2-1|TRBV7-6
CASDLAGTYNEQFF
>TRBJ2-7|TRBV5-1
CASSPTSGGSYEQYF
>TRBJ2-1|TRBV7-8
CASSPRAGMDSQQFF
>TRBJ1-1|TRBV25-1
CASSERGGEAFF
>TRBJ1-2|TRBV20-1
CSAPTGVGYGYTF
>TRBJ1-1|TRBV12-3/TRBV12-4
CASSPVTLNTEAFF
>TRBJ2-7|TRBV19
CATKDRNPNEQYF
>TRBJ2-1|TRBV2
CASSGGGSYNEQFF
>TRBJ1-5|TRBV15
CATSRDRGIGQPQHF
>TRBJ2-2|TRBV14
CASSPLNTGELFF
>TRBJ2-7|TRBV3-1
CASSQDLGLSYEQYF
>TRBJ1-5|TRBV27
CASSLDPVNQPQHF
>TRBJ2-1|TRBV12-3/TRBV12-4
CASSLMGYNEQFF
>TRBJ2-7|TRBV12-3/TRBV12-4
CASSFYRAGYEQYF
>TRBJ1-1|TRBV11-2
CASSLGEGLLRAFF
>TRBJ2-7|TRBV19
CASSTDGQGINEQYF
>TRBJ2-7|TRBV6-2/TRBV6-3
CASSYSLGYEQYF
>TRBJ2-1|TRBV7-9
CASSLQGGDEQFF
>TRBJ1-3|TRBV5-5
CASSYRAPGNTIYF
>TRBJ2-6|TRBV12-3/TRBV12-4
CASSFGWGSSSGANVLTF
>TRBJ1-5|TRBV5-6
CASSLGGASNQPQHF
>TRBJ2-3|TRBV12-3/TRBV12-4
CASSLQGPGTDTQYF
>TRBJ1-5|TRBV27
CASSFGRDDQPQHF
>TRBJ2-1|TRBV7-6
CASSQVQGDEQFF
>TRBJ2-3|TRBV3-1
CASSPRRGRTDTQYF
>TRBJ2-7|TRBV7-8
CASSPARGEQYF
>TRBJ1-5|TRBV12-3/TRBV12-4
CASSPDSGDQPQHF
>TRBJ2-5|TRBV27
CASSFSGEQETQYF
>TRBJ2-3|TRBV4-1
CASSPPWVAGDSTDTQYF
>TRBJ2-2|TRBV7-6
CASSPLAGGNTGELFF
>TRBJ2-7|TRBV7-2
CASSLQGAKEQYF
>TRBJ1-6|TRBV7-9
CASTWGFNESPLHF
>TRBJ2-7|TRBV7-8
CASSPGVLSSYEQYF
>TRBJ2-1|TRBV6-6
CASSYSTDEQFF
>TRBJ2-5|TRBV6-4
CASRDPGRGETQYF
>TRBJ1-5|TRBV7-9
CASSKTGTGFQPQHF